This TCR beta chain is drawn from a study of identical twins. The cDNA had a unique molecular identifier and a template-switch universal primer site. A single record per CDR3 protein comes from TCRdb applying MiXCR to the 5' RACE reads. In the table there are roughly 630,000 distinct CDR3 sequences, under 8.5% of which are singletons. On this clonotype: As yet, its antigen is unknown.

This CDR3 is built from 13 residues. V gave up 5 bases and J gave up 7 bases, with 15 bases separating them. Germline V gene lookup returns CDR1 SGHDT and CDR2 YYEEEE. Study observations and caveats: Out-of-frame alpha sequences shared by twins showed excess low generation probability. Reduced insertions were recorded for abundant cord blood beta clonotypes, with no such pattern in memory repertoires.

These data also featured in a second study, about yellow fever vaccine responses in identical twins.

The sample comprised PBMCs. The receptor comes from a woman under 30 in good health. The chain links TRBV5-6 to TRBJ2-5; D ambiguous. The CDR3 nucleotides are TGTGCCAGCAGATTAGGCCAGGTGGGGACCCAGTACTTC. Protein sequence: CASRLGQVGTQYF.